Listed below are T cell receptor beta chains from one sample, sequenced in a study of CD8+ T cells in alopecia areata. TCRdb keeps only in-frame clones here, not all; method: immunoSEQ multiplex PCR. Among roughly 110,000 clones, about 83% were seen once, and the ten largest hold around 25%. The material sequenced was CD8+ T cells sorted from blood, taken at week 24, from a patient treated with tofacitinib. The receptors originated from a human donor with alopecia areata. Both conserved end residues are part of each CDR3. Each record gives: D gene, clone size, J gene, V gene, CDR3 DNA, CDR3 protein. D genes are given only for firm matches. Some rows mark clone size as missing; the rest say once, few, many or name a class of expanded clone.

d_gene: -
abundance: -
j_gene: TRBJ2-2
v_gene: TRBV29-1
CDR3nt: TGCAGCGTTGAAGACACGGGATGGAGCACCGGGGAGCTGTTTTTT
CDR3aa: CSVEDTGWSTGELFF

d_gene: TRBD2
abundance: few
j_gene: TRBJ2-5
v_gene: TRBV4-1
CDR3nt: TGCGCCAGCAGCCCGGGGACTAGCGGGGGTCAAGAGACCCAGTACTTC
CDR3aa: CASSPGTSGGQETQYF

d_gene: -
abundance: -
j_gene: TRBJ2-2
v_gene: TRBV2
CDR3nt: TGTGCCAGCAGTGGTCCAGAGGGGACGACCGGGGAGCTGTTTTTT
CDR3aa: CASSGPEGTTGELFF

d_gene: -
abundance: once
j_gene: TRBJ2-7
v_gene: TRBV11-2
CDR3nt: TGTGCCAGCAGCCGACCGACAGGCTTCAGCTCCTACGAGCAGTACTTC
CDR3aa: CASSRPTGFSSYEQYF

d_gene: TRBD1
abundance: -
j_gene: TRBJ1-2
v_gene: TRBV5-6
CDR3nt: TGTGCCAGCAGCCCGACAGGGACCTATGGCTACACCTTC
CDR3aa: CASSPTGTYGYTF

d_gene: -
abundance: once
j_gene: TRBJ2-7
v_gene: TRBV30
CDR3nt: TGTGCCTGGAGTGCCCAGTCCTACGAGCAGTACTTC
CDR3aa: CAWSAQSYEQYF

d_gene: -
abundance: -
j_gene: TRBJ2-7
v_gene: TRBV4-3
CDR3nt: TGCGCCAGCAGCCAAGGGGCAGGGACCCCCTACGAGCAGTACTTC
CDR3aa: CASSQGAGTPYEQYF

d_gene: -
abundance: -
j_gene: TRBJ1-1
v_gene: TRBV27
CDR3nt: TGTGCCAGCAGTTTCTCTGGGACAATGAACACTGAAGCTTTCTTT
CDR3aa: CASSFSGTMNTEAFF

d_gene: -
abundance: -
j_gene: TRBJ2-3
v_gene: TRBV27
CDR3nt: TGTGCCAGCAGTTCCCTCCTAGGCAGCACAGATACGCAGTATTTT
CDR3aa: CASSSLLGSTDTQYF

d_gene: TRBD2
abundance: -
j_gene: TRBJ2-3
v_gene: TRBV2
CDR3nt: TGTGCCAGCAGTGATGGGACTAGCGGGGACCTCACAGATACGCAGTATTTT
CDR3aa: CASSDGTSGDLTDTQYF

d_gene: -
abundance: -
j_gene: TRBJ2-3
v_gene: TRBV27
CDR3nt: TGTGCCAGCAGTTTCCCAGATGATACGCAGTATTTT
CDR3aa: CASSFPDDTQYF

d_gene: -
abundance: few
j_gene: TRBJ2-7
v_gene: TRBV6-5
CDR3nt: TGTGCCAGCACCTTCGACCGAGACTTCTACGAGCAGTACTTC
CDR3aa: CASTFDRDFYEQYF

d_gene: TRBD1
abundance: -
j_gene: TRBJ2-3
v_gene: TRBV2
CDR3nt: TGTGCCAGCAGTGAGATGGCAGGGGGCTTCACAGATACGCAGTATTTT
CDR3aa: CASSEMAGGFTDTQYF

d_gene: -
abundance: -
j_gene: TRBJ1-6
v_gene: TRBV6-1
CDR3nt: TGTGCCAGCCAAATAGTGTATAATTCACCCCTCCACTTT
CDR3aa: CASQIVYNSPLHF

d_gene: TRBD1
abundance: -
j_gene: TRBJ2-1
v_gene: TRBV29-1
CDR3nt: TGCAGCGCCACCCTAAGTGGGACAGGGCTAAATGAGCAGTTCTTC
CDR3aa: CSATLSGTGLNEQFF

d_gene: -
abundance: -
j_gene: TRBJ2-2
v_gene: TRBV5-1
CDR3nt: TGCGCCAGCAGCTTGGTGGGTCACGGGGAGCTGTTTTTT
CDR3aa: CASSLVGHGELFF

d_gene: -
abundance: once
j_gene: TRBJ2-7
v_gene: TRBV30
CDR3nt: TGTGCCTGGAGTGTTGCCTTTCCCTCCTACGAGCAGTACTTC
CDR3aa: CAWSVAFPSYEQYF

d_gene: -
abundance: -
j_gene: TRBJ2-5
v_gene: TRBV15
CDR3nt: TGTGCCACCAGTTCAGATCTGGAGACCCAGTACTTC
CDR3aa: CATSSDLETQYF

d_gene: -
abundance: -
j_gene: TRBJ2-5
v_gene: TRBV29-1
CDR3nt: TGCAGCGCAAACCCAAGGGGTAGAGAGACCCAGTACTTC
CDR3aa: CSANPRGRETQYF

d_gene: -
abundance: -
j_gene: TRBJ2-2
v_gene: TRBV27
CDR3nt: TGTGCCAGCAGTTTGACCGGGACCGACCACGGGGAGCTGTTTTTT
CDR3aa: CASSLTGTDHGELFF

d_gene: TRBD1
abundance: -
j_gene: TRBJ2-1
v_gene: TRBV13
CDR3nt: TGTGCCAGCAGCTCCATCCGGGACAGGGGTGAAAATGAGCAGTTCTTC
CDR3aa: CASSSIRDRGENEQFF

d_gene: -
abundance: -
j_gene: TRBJ2-2
v_gene: TRBV14
CDR3nt: TGTGCCAGCAGCCAAGATCCGCGTTCGAACACCGGGGAGCTGTTTTTT
CDR3aa: CASSQDPRSNTGELFF

d_gene: -
abundance: -
j_gene: TRBJ1-1
v_gene: TRBV4-1
CDR3nt: TGCGCCAGCAGCCTAGAACCGGGACGGACGTTCACTGAAGCTTTCTTT
CDR3aa: CASSLEPGRTFTEAFF

d_gene: TRBD2
abundance: once
j_gene: TRBJ2-3
v_gene: TRBV5-1
CDR3nt: TGCGCCAGCAGCAGACTAGCGGGGGACACAGATACGCAGTATTTT
CDR3aa: CASSRLAGDTDTQYF

d_gene: TRBD2
abundance: -
j_gene: TRBJ2-1
v_gene: TRBV11-2
CDR3nt: TGTGCCAGCAGCTTAGGACTAGCTGTAAACAATGAGCAGTTCTTC
CDR3aa: CASSLGLAVNNEQFF

d_gene: TRBD2
abundance: -
j_gene: TRBJ2-3
v_gene: TRBV6-4
CDR3nt: TGTGCCAGCAGCCCAGGGACTAGCGGGGCTGGCGCAGATACGCAGTATTTT
CDR3aa: CASSPGTSGAGADTQYF

d_gene: -
abundance: -
j_gene: TRBJ1-2
v_gene: TRBV25-1
CDR3nt: TGTGCCAGCAGCCTAGGGACCGCTGATGGCTACACCTTC
CDR3aa: CASSLGTADGYTF

d_gene: -
abundance: -
j_gene: TRBJ2-7
v_gene: TRBV7-9
CDR3nt: TGTGCCAGCAGCTTTTCCTACGAGCAGTACTTC
CDR3aa: CASSFSYEQYF

d_gene: -
abundance: once
j_gene: TRBJ2-6
v_gene: TRBV23-1
CDR3nt: TGCGCCAGCAGTCAGGTTGGGGTGCCTGGGGCCAACGTCCTGACTTTC
CDR3aa: CASSQVGVPGANVLTF

d_gene: -
abundance: -
j_gene: TRBJ1-3
v_gene: TRBV10-3
CDR3nt: TGTGCCATGTCAACAGAGGACGGGGGAAACACCATATATTTT
CDR3aa: CAMSTEDGGNTIYF

d_gene: -
abundance: -
j_gene: TRBJ2-5
v_gene: TRBV11-3
CDR3nt: TGTGCCAGCACCGAGAGGGGCAAAGAGACCCAGTACTTC
CDR3aa: CASTERGKETQYF

d_gene: -
abundance: -
j_gene: TRBJ2-1
v_gene: TRBV11-2
CDR3nt: TGTGCCAGCAGCTTAGGCTTCAATGAGCAGTTCTTC
CDR3aa: CASSLGFNEQFF

d_gene: -
abundance: -
j_gene: TRBJ2-2
v_gene: TRBV7-2
CDR3nt: TGTGCCAGCAGCTTGGCTGCCGGGACTTACACCGGGGAGCTGTTTTTT
CDR3aa: CASSLAAGTYTGELFF

d_gene: TRBD1
abundance: -
j_gene: TRBJ1-6
v_gene: TRBV4-1
CDR3nt: TGCGCCAGCAGCCAGCCCAACAGGGGGGTGAGGTCACCCCTCCACTTT
CDR3aa: CASSQPNRGVRSPLHF

d_gene: TRBD2
abundance: -
j_gene: TRBJ2-1
v_gene: TRBV5-1
CDR3nt: TGCGCCAGCAGATCCGGGACTAGTTTTTTGGATGAGCAGTTCTTC
CDR3aa: CASRSGTSFLDEQFF

d_gene: TRBD2
abundance: -
j_gene: TRBJ2-5
v_gene: TRBV7-9
CDR3nt: TGTGCCAGCAGCTCGTATCGACTAGCGGGGGATACCCAAGAGACCCAGTACTTC
CDR3aa: CASSSYRLAGDTQETQYF

d_gene: TRBD2
abundance: -
j_gene: TRBJ2-7
v_gene: TRBV29-1
CDR3nt: TGCAGCGTTGGCGGGGGACTCTCCTACGAGCAGTACTTC
CDR3aa: CSVGGGLSYEQYF

d_gene: -
abundance: -
j_gene: TRBJ1-1
v_gene: TRBV7-2
CDR3nt: TGTGCCAGCAGCTTAGTAGGTGGAGAGGGCACTGAAGCTTTCTTT
CDR3aa: CASSLVGGEGTEAFF

d_gene: -
abundance: -
j_gene: TRBJ2-1
v_gene: TRBV4-1
CDR3nt: TGCGCCAGCAGCCAAGAAGTTTCTGGGTATAGCGGTGAGCAGTTCTTC
CDR3aa: CASSQEVSGYSGEQFF

d_gene: -
abundance: -
j_gene: TRBJ2-7
v_gene: TRBV27
CDR3nt: TGTGCCAGCAGTTTAGGCACCTCCTACGAGCAGTACTTC
CDR3aa: CASSLGTSYEQYF

d_gene: -
abundance: -
j_gene: TRBJ2-7
v_gene: TRBV6-5
CDR3nt: TGTGCCAGCAGTTACACCCCCGTCCACGAGCAGTACTTC
CDR3aa: CASSYTPVHEQYF

d_gene: -
abundance: -
j_gene: TRBJ1-2
v_gene: TRBV7-9
CDR3nt: TGTGCCAGCAGCTTAGCAGACAGAGCTAACTATGGCTACACCTTC
CDR3aa: CASSLADRANYGYTF

d_gene: -
abundance: -
j_gene: TRBJ2-7
v_gene: TRBV5-1
CDR3nt: TGCGCCAGCAGCTACCTGGACAGCTCCTACGAGCAGTACTTC
CDR3aa: CASSYLDSSYEQYF

d_gene: -
abundance: -
j_gene: TRBJ2-7
v_gene: TRBV4-2
CDR3nt: TGTGCCAGCAGCCAAGACAGGCAGGGCCACTACGAGCAGTACTTC
CDR3aa: CASSQDRQGHYEQYF

d_gene: TRBD2
abundance: -
j_gene: TRBJ2-3
v_gene: TRBV5-1
CDR3nt: TGCGCCAGCAGCTTGGACCTAGCGGGGATCCCTAGCACAGATACGCAGTATTTT
CDR3aa: CASSLDLAGIPSTDTQYF

d_gene: TRBD2
abundance: -
j_gene: TRBJ2-6
v_gene: TRBV4-3
CDR3nt: TGCGCCAGCAGCCCTACCAAGACGGGGGGTACCTCTGGGGCCAACGTCCTGACTTTC
CDR3aa: CASSPTKTGGTSGANVLTF

d_gene: -
abundance: -
j_gene: TRBJ2-5
v_gene: TRBV10-3
CDR3nt: TGTGCCATCAGTGAGTCGGTAGAGACCCAGTACTTC
CDR3aa: CAISESVETQYF

d_gene: -
abundance: -
j_gene: TRBJ2-7
v_gene: TRBV4-3
CDR3nt: TGCGCCAGCAGCCAAGGTCCGGGCCAGCAGTCAACCTACGAGCAGTACTTC
CDR3aa: CASSQGPGQQSTYEQYF

d_gene: TRBD1
abundance: -
j_gene: TRBJ2-7
v_gene: TRBV10-3
CDR3nt: TGTGCCATCAACCGAGACAGGGATTCATCCTACGAGCAGTACTTC
CDR3aa: CAINRDRDSSYEQYF

d_gene: -
abundance: -
j_gene: TRBJ2-7
v_gene: TRBV28
CDR3nt: TGTGCCAGCAGTTCCACGCGAGGTCGCTCCTACGAGCAGTACTTC
CDR3aa: CASSSTRGRSYEQYF

d_gene: -
abundance: -
j_gene: TRBJ2-5
v_gene: TRBV9
CDR3nt: TGTGCCAGCAGTTGGAGTGGGATACAAGAGACCCAGTACTTC
CDR3aa: CASSWSGIQETQYF

d_gene: -
abundance: -
j_gene: TRBJ2-2
v_gene: TRBV6-5
CDR3nt: TGTGCCAGCAGTTTGATGGACACCGGGGAGCTGTTTTTT
CDR3aa: CASSLMDTGELFF

d_gene: -
abundance: few
j_gene: TRBJ1-1
v_gene: TRBV10-3
CDR3nt: TGTGCCATCAGTGACTTCGGAGAGGTGAACACTGAAGCTTTCTTT
CDR3aa: CAISDFGEVNTEAFF

d_gene: TRBD2
abundance: -
j_gene: TRBJ2-5
v_gene: TRBV13
CDR3nt: TGTGCCAGCAGCTTAGAGAGCGGGGGAGAAGAGACCCAGTACTTC
CDR3aa: CASSLESGGEETQYF

d_gene: -
abundance: -
j_gene: TRBJ2-5
v_gene: TRBV2
CDR3nt: TGTGCCAGCAGTGATCGATTCACCGAAGAGACCCAGTACTTC
CDR3aa: CASSDRFTEETQYF